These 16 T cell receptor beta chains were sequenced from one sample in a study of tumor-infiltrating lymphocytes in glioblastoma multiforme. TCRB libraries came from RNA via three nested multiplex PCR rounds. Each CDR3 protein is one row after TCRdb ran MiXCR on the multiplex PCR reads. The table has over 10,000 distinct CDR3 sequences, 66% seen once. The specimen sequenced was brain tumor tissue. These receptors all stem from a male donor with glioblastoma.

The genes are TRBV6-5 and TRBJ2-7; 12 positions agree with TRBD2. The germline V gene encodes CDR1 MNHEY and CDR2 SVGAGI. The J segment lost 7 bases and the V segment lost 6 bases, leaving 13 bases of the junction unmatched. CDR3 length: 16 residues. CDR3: CASRARLAGDPTEQYF. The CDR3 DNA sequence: TGTGCCAGCAGGGCTAGACTAGCGGGAGATCCTACGGAGCAGTACTTC.

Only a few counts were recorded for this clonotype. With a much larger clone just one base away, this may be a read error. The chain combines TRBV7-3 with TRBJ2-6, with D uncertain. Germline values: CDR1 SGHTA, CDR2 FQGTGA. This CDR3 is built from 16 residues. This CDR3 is CAGSLTFGSGANVLTF. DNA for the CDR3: TGTGCCGGCAGCTTAACGTTTGGCTCTGGGGCCAACGTCCTGACTTTC.

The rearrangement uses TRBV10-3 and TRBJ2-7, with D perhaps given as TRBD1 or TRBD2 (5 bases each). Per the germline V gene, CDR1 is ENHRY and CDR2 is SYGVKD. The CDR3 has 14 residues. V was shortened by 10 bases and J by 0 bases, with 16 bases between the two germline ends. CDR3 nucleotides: TGTGCCACCAGCGAGAGGGGAAGCTCCTACGAGCAGTACTTC. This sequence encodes CATSERGSSYEQYF.

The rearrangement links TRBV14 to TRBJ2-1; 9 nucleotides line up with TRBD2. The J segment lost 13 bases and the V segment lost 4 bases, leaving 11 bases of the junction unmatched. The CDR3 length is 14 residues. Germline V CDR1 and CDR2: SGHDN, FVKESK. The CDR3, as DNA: TGTGCCAGCAGCCGCGGGGGGGGAACAATGAATCAGTTCTTC. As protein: CASSRGGGTMNQFF.

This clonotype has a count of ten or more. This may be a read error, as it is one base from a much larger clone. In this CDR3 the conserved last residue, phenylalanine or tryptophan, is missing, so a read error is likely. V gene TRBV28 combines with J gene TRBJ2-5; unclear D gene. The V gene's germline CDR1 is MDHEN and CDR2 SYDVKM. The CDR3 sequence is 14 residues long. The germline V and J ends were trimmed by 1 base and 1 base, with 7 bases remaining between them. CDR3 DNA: TGTGCCAGCAGTTTATCACAGATCCAAGAGACCCAGTACTGC. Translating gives CASSLSQIQETQYC.

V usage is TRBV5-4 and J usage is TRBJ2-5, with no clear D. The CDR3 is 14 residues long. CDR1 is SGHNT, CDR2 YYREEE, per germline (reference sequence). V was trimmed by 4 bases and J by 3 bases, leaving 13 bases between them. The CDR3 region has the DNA TGTGCCAGCAGCACAGACGTGCGTGAAGAGACCCAGTACTTC. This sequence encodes CASSTDVREETQYF.

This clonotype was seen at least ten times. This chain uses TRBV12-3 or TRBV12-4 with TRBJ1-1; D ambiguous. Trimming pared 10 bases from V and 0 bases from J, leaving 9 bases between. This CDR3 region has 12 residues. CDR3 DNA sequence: TGTGCCAAACGGCATGTGAACACTGAAGCTTTCTTT. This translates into CAKRHVNTEAFF.

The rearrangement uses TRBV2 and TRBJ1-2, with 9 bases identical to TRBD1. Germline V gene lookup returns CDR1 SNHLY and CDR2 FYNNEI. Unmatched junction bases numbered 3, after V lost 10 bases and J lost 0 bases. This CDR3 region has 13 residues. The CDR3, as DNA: TGTGCCACGGGGACAGGGTCTAACTATGGCTACACCTTC. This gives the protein CATGTGSNYGYTF.

The DNA for the CDR3 is TGTGCCAGCAGCCCTCCTGCCAAGGGGGCGACTGAAGCTTTCTTT. Its protein is CASSPPAKGATEAFF. V usage is TRBV11-1 and J usage is TRBJ1-1, with 7 bases that match TRBD1. Looked up from germline, CDR1 is SGHAT and CDR2 is FQDESV (reference sequence). The CDR3 is 15 amino acids. V lost 5 bases, J lost 5 bases, and 11 bases stayed unmatched.

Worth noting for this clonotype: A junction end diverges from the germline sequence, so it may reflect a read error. DNA for the CDR3: TGCAGTGCTAGGGTTATCGGCGATGCGGGGTTAAACACTGAAGCTTCCTTT. Amino acid sequence: CSARVIGDAGLNTEASF. This chain joins TRBV20-1 and TRBJ1-1, with D unclear. Germline V CDR1 and CDR2: DFQATT, SNEGSKA (reference sequence). This CDR3 has 17 amino acids.

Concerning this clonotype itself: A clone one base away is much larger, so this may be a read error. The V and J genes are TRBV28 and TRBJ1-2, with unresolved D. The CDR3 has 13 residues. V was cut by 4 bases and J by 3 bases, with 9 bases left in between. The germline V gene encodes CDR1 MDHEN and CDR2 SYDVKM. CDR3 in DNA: TGTGCCAGCAGTTCCGAACAGCACTATGGCTACACCTTC. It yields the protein CASSSEQHYGYTF.

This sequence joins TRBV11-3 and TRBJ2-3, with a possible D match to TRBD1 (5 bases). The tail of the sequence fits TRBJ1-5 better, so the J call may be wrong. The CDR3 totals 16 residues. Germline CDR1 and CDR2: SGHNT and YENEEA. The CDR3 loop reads CASSATAGLASDTQHF. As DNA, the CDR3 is TGTGCCAGCAGCGCGACAGCGGGACTAGCCTCAGATACGCAGCATTTT.

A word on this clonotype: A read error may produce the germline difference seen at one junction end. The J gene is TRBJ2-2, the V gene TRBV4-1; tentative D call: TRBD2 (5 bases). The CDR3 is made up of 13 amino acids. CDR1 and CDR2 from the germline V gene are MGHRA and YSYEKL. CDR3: CASSQRLFGELLF. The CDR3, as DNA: TGCGCCAGCAGCCAAAGGCTCTTCGGGGAGCTGTTATTT.

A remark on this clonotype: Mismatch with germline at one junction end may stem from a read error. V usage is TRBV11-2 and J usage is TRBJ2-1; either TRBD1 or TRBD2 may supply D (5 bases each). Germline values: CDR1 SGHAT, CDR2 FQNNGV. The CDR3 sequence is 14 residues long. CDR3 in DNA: TGTGCCAGCAGCTTAGGGGGGATCTACAATAAGCAGTTCTTC. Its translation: CASSLGGIYNKQFF.

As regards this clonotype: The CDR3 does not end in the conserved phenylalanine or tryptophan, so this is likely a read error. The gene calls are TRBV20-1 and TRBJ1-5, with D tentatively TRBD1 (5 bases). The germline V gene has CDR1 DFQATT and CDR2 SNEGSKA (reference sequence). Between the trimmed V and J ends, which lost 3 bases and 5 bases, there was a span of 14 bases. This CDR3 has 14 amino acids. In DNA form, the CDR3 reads TGCAGTGCTAGGGCACCGGGGGTCGATCAGCCCCAGCATTTG. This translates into CSARAPGVDQPQHL.

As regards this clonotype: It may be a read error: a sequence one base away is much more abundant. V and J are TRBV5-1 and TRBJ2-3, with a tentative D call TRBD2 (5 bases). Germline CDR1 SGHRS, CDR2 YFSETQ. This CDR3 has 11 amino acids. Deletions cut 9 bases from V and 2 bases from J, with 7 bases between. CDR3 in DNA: TGCGCCAACGGGGACACAGATACGCAGTATTTT. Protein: CANGDTDTQYF.